The clone carrying this TCR beta chain was seen a handful of times. The antigen is not known. These data are taken from a study of CD8+CD57+ T cells in acquired aplastic anemia. Background on the study: The study obtained an average of about 3.4 ug of DNA from sorted CD4+ and CD8+ cells.

CDR3 and TCR beta VDJ profiling relied on a genomic DNA template. TCRdb re-analysed the reads in MiXCR, keeping a single row per CDR3 protein. The sample records some 150,000 distinct CDR3 sequences, 70% to 75% being singletons. Study-level points and caveats: There were about 27 CD8+ CDR3 sequences that occurred in both patients and controls.

Patients sequenced had flow cytometry evidence of CD8+CD57+ cell expansion. The CDR3 runs 13 residues. CDR1 is SQVTM and CDR2 is ANQGSEA in the germline V gene. V lost 7 bases to trimming and J lost 0 bases, with 13 bases between them. V gene TRBV29-1 combines with J gene TRBJ2-7; D is undetermined. The TCR originated in a human donor with aplastic anemia. The sample consisted of sorted CD4+, CD8+, or CD8+CD57+ T cells (not recorded which) from PBMCs. The CDR3 reads CSAYDPSSYEQYF. The CDR3 DNA sequence: TGCAGCGCCTACGACCCGAGCTCCTACGAGCAGTACTTC.